These 10 T cell receptor beta chains were all obtained from the same sample, sequenced in a study of prognosis after radiotherapy for stage I lung cancer. Using two-round multiplex PCR, the authors amplified TCR beta CDR3 from genomic DNA. Gene-specific primers for each TRBV and TRBJ gene drove first-round PCR. TCRdb re-called the multiplex PCR reads through MiXCR, storing one row per CDR3 protein. Of about 51,000 distinct CDR3 sequences listed, 30% to 35% were seen once; the top ten hold about 9.2%. The sample here was PBMCs, taken before or after stereotactic body radiation therapy (not recorded which). Every receptor here comes from a donor at least 50 years old with non-small cell lung cancer.

A remark on this clonotype: A much larger clone lies a single base off, so this may be a read error. V is TRBV29-1 and J is TRBJ2-3; D is unclear. The V gene lost 5 bases and the J gene lost 3 bases, with 15 bases spanning the gap. Germline V gives CDR1 SQVTM, CDR2 ANQGSEA. There are 14 residues in the CDR3. For the CDR3, the DNA is TGCAGCGTTCGGACGTACATAGGTACAGATACGCAGTATTTT. Translating gives CSVRTYIGTDTQYF.

V usage is TRBV11-2 and J usage is TRBJ2-2; D unresolved. CDR1 and CDR2 from the germline V gene are SGHAT and FQNNGV. There are 14 residues in the CDR3. The V end lost 0 bases, the J end lost 6 bases, and 8 bases lay between the germline ends. Written as DNA, the CDR3 is TGTGCCAGCAGCTTAGATTTGGCCTCCGGGGAGCTGTTTTTT. This sequence encodes CASSLDLASGELFF.

This clonotype was recorded many times. The chain recombines TRBV7-8 with TRBJ1-1, with TRBD1 identical over 9 bases. J was trimmed by 0 bases and V by 2 bases; bases with no gene match: 13. In germline, CDR1 is SGHVS, CDR2 FQNEAQ. CDR3 length equals 19 residues. The CDR3 sequence is CASSLRIQRDRAMNTEAFF. As DNA, the CDR3 is TGTGCCAGCAGCTTAAGGATCCAGAGGGACAGGGCCATGAACACTGAAGCTTTCTTT.

On this clonotype itself: A read error may explain this, as a much larger clone is one base away. The chain carries TRBV20-1 and TRBJ2-7, with 7 bases lining up with TRBD1. CDR1 DFQATT and CDR2 SNEGSKA come from the germline V gene (reference sequence). The CDR3 consists of 14 residues. With 5 bases clipped from V and 3 bases from J, the junction kept 10 bases outside the gene matches. The CDR3 coding sequence is TGCAGTGCTCACGACAGGGTGAAGATCTACGAGCAGTACTTC. Encoded protein: CSAHDRVKIYEQYF.

This clonotype showed up many times. This chain joins TRBV19 and TRBJ2-2; D is ambiguous. CDR3 length equals 13 residues. The V gene lost 4 bases and the J gene lost 0 bases, with 3 bases spanning the gap. CDR1 is LNHDA and CDR2 is SQIVND in the germline V gene (reference sequence). CDR3 loop: CASSNPNTGELFF. The CDR3 nucleotides read TGTGCCAGTAGTAACCCGAACACCGGGGAGCTGTTTTTT.

Of note for this clonotype: The junction departs from the called germline gene at one end, perhaps through a read error. The J gene is TRBJ2-7, the V gene TRBV7-7, with TRBD2 identical over 13 bases. Per the germline V gene, CDR1 is SSHAT and CDR2 is FNYEAQ (reference sequence). The CDR3 has 18 residues. Here the CDR3 DNA reads TGTGCTAGCAGCTTACCTGGGACTAGCGGGATTGGTCGGTACGAGCAGTACTTC. Amino acid sequence: CASSLPGTSGIGRYEQYF.

This clonotype was counted many times. It is unclear where the CDR3 begins or ends on the DNA, so no DNA is shown, and the CDR3 is as TCRdb lists it. The chain is built from TRBV4-3 and TRBJ2-7; TRBD1, the table's D call, lacks a check against the DNA. The CDR3 is 16 residues long, ends included. Germline CDR1 and CDR2: LGHNA and YSLEER. This chain's CDR3 is CASSRDFGSGAHEQYF.

To note about this clonotype: A single base separates this from a much larger clone, so it may be a read error. This sequence joins TRBV6-2 or TRBV6-3 and TRBJ1-1; D gene unclear. This CDR3 comprises 12 residues. Per germline, CDR1 MNHEY and CDR2 SVGEGT. V was cut by 6 bases and J by 5 bases, with 10 bases left in between. CDR3 in DNA: TGTGCCAGCAGGGTTAGCCGGACTGAAGCTTTCTTT. Translating it yields CASRVSRTEAFF.

As for this clonotype: With a much larger clone just one base away, this may be a read error. The rearrangement uses TRBV7-8 and TRBJ1-1; TRBD1 is a possible D gene (5 bases). The CDR3 is made up of 16 amino acids. Germline CDR1 and CDR2: SGHVS and FQNEAQ. Deletions cut 4 bases from V and 0 bases from J, with 15 bases between. CDR3 sequence: CASSSIGTIVNTEAFF. DNA of the CDR3: TGTGCCAGCAGCTCAATCGGGACCATCGTGAACACTGAAGCTTTCTTT.

In regard to this clonotype: It is likely a read error: a sequence one base away is far more abundant. This chain connects TRBV7-9 to TRBJ2-1; TRBD2 aligns across 7 bases. Germline V gene sequence: CDR1 SEHNR, CDR2 FQNEAQ (reference sequence). The CDR3 has 14 residues. As DNA, the CDR3 is TGTGCCAGCAGATTAGGGTGGACTAGTGATGAGCAGTTCTTC. This codes for CASRLGWTSDEQFF.